This TCR beta chain is drawn from a study of beta chain features in type 1 diabetes. Study-level information: Age, gender and cell yields were similar between patients and healthy donors.

Expressed TCRB transcripts were sequenced because the entire RNA isolate underwent reverse transcription. Samples drawn from stem cell-like memory T cells averaged around 1 million reads. Libraries were prepared by immunoSEQ multiplex PCR; TCRdb keeps only in-frame clonotypes and omits some of them. The sample lists tens of thousands of clones; under 35% were seen once. J was trimmed by 4 bases and V by 3 bases; bases with no gene match: 4. Germline V gives CDR1 KGHSH, CDR2 LQKENI. The CDR3 sequence is 14 residues long. The table lists this clone with a few counts. The antigen remains undetermined. Whole-study findings and limits: It was among patients, rather than healthy donors, that naive, central memory and Treg TCRB repertoires appeared more similar. Patients with type 1 diabetes showed fewer VDJ junction insertions and more deletions.

This rearrangement joins TRBV18 to TRBJ2-3; TRBD1 agrees at 7 bases. The sequence was collected from a woman between 18 and 29 years old in good health. The sequencing sample was made of stem cell memory CD4+ T cells from blood. This CDR3 reads CASSPGQFADTQYF. The CDR3 DNA sequence: TGTGCCAGCTCACCGGGACAGTTCGCAGATACGCAGTATTTT.